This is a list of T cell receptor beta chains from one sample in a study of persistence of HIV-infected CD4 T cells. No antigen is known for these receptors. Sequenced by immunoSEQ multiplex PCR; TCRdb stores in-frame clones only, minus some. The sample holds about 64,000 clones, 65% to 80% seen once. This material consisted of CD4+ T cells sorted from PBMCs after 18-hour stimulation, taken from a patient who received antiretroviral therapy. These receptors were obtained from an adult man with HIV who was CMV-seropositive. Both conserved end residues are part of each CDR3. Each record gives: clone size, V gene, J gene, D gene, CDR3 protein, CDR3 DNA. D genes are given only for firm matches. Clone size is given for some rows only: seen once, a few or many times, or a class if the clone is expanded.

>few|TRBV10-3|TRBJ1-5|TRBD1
CAISDGQGIGQPQHF
TGTGCCATCAGTGATGGACAGGGCATCGGTCAGCCCCAGCATTTT
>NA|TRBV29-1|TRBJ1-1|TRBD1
CSVTGMNTEAFF
TGCAGCGTGACAGGGATGAACACTGAAGCTTTCTTT
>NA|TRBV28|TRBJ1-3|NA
CASSPYGSSGNTIYF
TGTGCCAGCAGTCCGTACGGTTCCTCTGGAAACACCATATATTTT
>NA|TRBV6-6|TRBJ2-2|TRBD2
CASSRTSGGSRNGELFF
TGTGCCAGCAGTCGGACTAGCGGGGGGTCGAGGAACGGGGAGCTGTTTTTT
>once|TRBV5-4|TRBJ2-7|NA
CASSSYGLYYEQYF
TGTGCCAGCAGCTCGTACGGGCTCTACTACGAGCAGTACTTC
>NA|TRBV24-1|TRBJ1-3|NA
CATSDSRGNTIYF
TGTGCCACCAGTGATAGCAGAGGAAACACCATATATTTT
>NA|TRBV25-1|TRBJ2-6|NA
CASSDDRSSSGANVLTF
TGTGCCAGCAGTGACGACAGATCAAGCTCTGGGGCCAACGTCCTGACTTTC
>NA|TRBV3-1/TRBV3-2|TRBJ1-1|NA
CASSQRRTEAFF
TGTGCCAGCAGCCAGCGGAGAACTGAAGCTTTCTTT
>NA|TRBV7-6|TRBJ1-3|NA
CASSIDRNTIYF
TGTGCCAGCAGCATAGACAGAAACACCATATATTTT
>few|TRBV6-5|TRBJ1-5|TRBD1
CASSYSTGAGQPQHF
TGTGCCAGCAGTTACTCGACAGGGGCGGGTCAGCCCCAGCATTTT